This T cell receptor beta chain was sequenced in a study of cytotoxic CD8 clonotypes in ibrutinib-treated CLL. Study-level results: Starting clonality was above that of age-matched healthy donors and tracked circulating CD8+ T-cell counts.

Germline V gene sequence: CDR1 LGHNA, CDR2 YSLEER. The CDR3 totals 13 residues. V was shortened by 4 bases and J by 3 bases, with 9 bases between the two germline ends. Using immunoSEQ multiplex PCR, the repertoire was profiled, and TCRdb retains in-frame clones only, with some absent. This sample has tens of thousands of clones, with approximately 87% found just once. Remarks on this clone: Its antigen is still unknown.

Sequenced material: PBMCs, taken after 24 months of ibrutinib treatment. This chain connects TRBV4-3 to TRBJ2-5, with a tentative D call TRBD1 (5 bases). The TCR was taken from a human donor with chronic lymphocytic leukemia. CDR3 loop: CASSRGREETQYF. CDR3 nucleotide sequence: TGCGCCAGCAGCCGTGGCAGGGAAGAGACCCAGTACTTC.